One and the same sample provided the 26 T cell receptor beta chains below, sequenced in a study of cytomegalovirus exposure and HLA in healthy donors. PCR was performed using 60 Vbeta and 13 Jbeta primers. Assay: immunoSEQ multiplex PCR; the TCRdb copy retains only in-frame clones and omits some. Among about 59,000 clones listed, approximately 83% were seen once. Sample: PBMCs. The receptors here all came from a human donor in good health.

The chain uses TRBV25-1 and TRBJ1-1, with 9 bases that match TRBD1. Germline values: CDR1 MGHDK, CDR2 SYGVNS. V shed 5 bases, J shed 3 bases, and the junction held 7 bases outside the gene matches. The CDR3 loop spans 15 amino acids. In DNA, the CDR3 is TGTGCCAGCAGTACCCCCAGGACAGGGGACACTGAAGCTTTCTTT. Its protein is CASSTPRTGDTEAFF.

This clone was seen only a few times. This chain connects TRBV19 to TRBJ2-5; 8 bases line up with TRBD2. Trimming cost V 1 base and J 5 bases; bases outside gene matches: 3. The CDR3 has 14 residues. From germline, CDR1 is LNHDA and CDR2 SQIVND (reference sequence). CDR3 nucleotide sequence: TGTGCCAGTAGTATAGGGCTAGCGGGTGAGACCCAGTACTTC. It yields the protein CASSIGLAGETQYF.

CDR3 protein: CASRRSGDNYNEQFF. For the CDR3, the DNA is TGTGCCAGCAGACGGAGCGGGGATAACTACAATGAGCAGTTCTTC. The chain employs TRBV6-6 and TRBJ2-1, with 7 bases identical to TRBD2. CDR3 length: 15 amino acids. Germline V gene sequence: CDR1 MNHNY, CDR2 SVGAGI (reference sequence). The J segment lost 3 bases and the V segment lost 6 bases, leaving 8 bases of the junction unmatched.

V and J are TRBV19 and TRBJ2-3; D is possibly TRBD2 (6 bases). Germline V gene sequence: CDR1 LNHDA, CDR2 SQIVND (reference sequence). V lost 2 bases and J lost 1, with 13 bases in between. The CDR3 contains 16 residues. The CDR3 is CASSIQGTGGTDTQYF. The CDR3 DNA follows: TGTGCCAGTAGTATACAGGGAACGGGAGGCACAGATACGCAGTATTTT.

The chain joins TRBV10-3 to TRBJ2-7; the D gene is possibly TRBD1 (6 bases). Germline CDR1 is ENHRY and CDR2 is SYGVKD. The CDR3 runs to 13 residues. V was pared by 8 bases and J by 4 bases, with 15 bases between. CDR3 in amino acids: CAIGESDSYEQYF. In DNA, the CDR3 is TGTGCCATCGGGGAGTCGGACAGTTACGAGCAGTACTTC.

The chain carries TRBV5-6 and TRBJ2-1; a possible D gene is TRBD1 (6 bases). The CDR3 extends over 15 amino acids. Trimming removed 2 bases from V and 3 bases from J, with 12 bases in between. Looked up from germline, CDR1 is SGHDT and CDR2 is YYEEEE. The CDR3: CASSFGDRLYNEQFF. CDR3 nucleotides: TGTGCCAGCAGCTTTGGAGACAGGCTCTACAATGAGCAGTTCTTC.

The gene calls are TRBV7-9 and TRBJ2-2; D uncertain. V lost 3 bases to trimming and J lost 5 bases, with 10 bases between them. Germline-derived CDR1 and CDR2 are SEHNR and FQNEAQ (reference sequence). The CDR3 consists of 14 residues. Here the CDR3 DNA reads TGTGCCAGCAGCTTCGGCGGTCGAACCGGGGAGCTGTTTTTT. It codes for CASSFGGRTGELFF.

This sequence joins TRBV4-3 and TRBJ2-1; 10 bases are a match to TRBD1. Germline trimming cut 3 bases from V and 8 bases from J; bases unmatched to any gene: 13. In germline, CDR1 is LGHNA, CDR2 YSLEER. The CDR3 covers 17 residues. This chain's CDR3 is CASSQTGTGDATDEQFF. Written as DNA, the CDR3 is TGCGCCAGCAGCCAGACCGGGACAGGGGACGCAACCGATGAGCAGTTCTTC.

The gene calls are TRBV11-3 and TRBJ1-1; D call uncertain. V was pared by 3 bases and J by 1 base, with 6 bases between. The germline CDR1 and CDR2 sequences are SGHNT and YENEEA. The CDR3 spans 13 residues. The CDR3 bases are TGTGCCAGCAGCTTCTCAGAGAACACTGAAGCTTTCTTT. As protein: CASSFSENTEAFF.

This chain connects TRBV9 to TRBJ2-3; TRBD2 is a possible D gene (6 bases). CDR3 length: 14 residues. Between the trimmed V and J ends, which lost 2 bases and 4 bases, there was a span of 11 bases. CDR1 is SGDLS and CDR2 is YYNGEE in the germline V gene. CDR3 in amino acids: CASSVGGYADTQYF. CDR3 bases: TGTGCCAGCAGCGTCGGAGGGTACGCAGATACGCAGTATTTT.

The chain carries TRBV9 and TRBJ1-6, with D possibly TRBD1 on 6 matching bases. There are 15 residues in the CDR3. V was clipped by 0 bases and J by 9 bases, with 13 bases between them. Germline V CDR1 and CDR2: SGDLS, YYNGEE. The CDR3 here is CASSVATGLASPLHF. CDR3 in DNA: TGTGCCAGCAGCGTAGCTACAGGGCTCGCTTCACCCCTCCACTTT.

This clone was detected a few times. The genes are TRBV6-1 and TRBJ1-5; 8 bases line up with TRBD1. J was trimmed by 4 bases and V by 2 bases; bases with no gene match: 7. Germline V lookup: CDR1 MNHNS, CDR2 SASEGT. The CDR3 sequence is 16 residues long. The CDR3 loop reads CASSEIPDRVNQPQHF. CDR3 sequence (DNA): TGTGCCAGCAGTGAAATCCCGGACAGGGTGAATCAGCCCCAGCATTTT.

The chain recombines TRBV19 with TRBJ1-2, with 9 bases identical to TRBD1. The germline CDR1 and CDR2 sequences are LNHDA and SQIVND (reference sequence). Unmatched junction bases numbered 12, after V lost 5 bases and J lost 8 bases. This CDR3 is built from 15 residues. CDR3 region: CASSPGGQGAVGYTF. The CDR3 DNA sequence: TGTGCCAGTAGTCCCGGGGGACAGGGAGCAGTCGGCTACACCTTC.

The V and J genes are TRBV7-9 and TRBJ1-1; D is uncertain. CDR1 SEHNR and CDR2 FQNEAQ come from the germline V gene (reference sequence). This CDR3 has 14 residues. The germline V and J ends were trimmed by 5 bases and 5 bases, with 15 bases remaining between them. For the CDR3, the DNA is TGTGCCAGCAGCGAAGGCCTGAGGAGAACTGAAGCTTTCTTT. The encoded protein is CASSEGLRRTEAFF.

V is TRBV6-5 and J is TRBJ2-5, with 9 bases that match TRBD2. Losses at the gene ends were 4 bases for V and 2 bases for J; bases not matched to a gene: 8. This CDR3 contains 16 residues. In germline, CDR1 is MNHEY, CDR2 SVGAGI. This CDR3 is CASSLTPSGVQETQYF. The CDR3, as DNA: TGTGCCAGCAGTTTAACCCCTAGCGGGGTACAAGAGACCCAGTACTTC.

The chain employs TRBV4-2 and TRBJ2-6, with D maybe TRBD2 (6 bases). Germline V gene data show CDR1 as LGHNA and CDR2 as YNFKEQ. The length of the CDR3 is 20 residues. Trimming took 1 base from V and 2 from J, leaving 21 bases between them. The CDR3 spells CASSQGASEGSAAGANVLTF. The CDR3 DNA follows: TGTGCCAGCAGCCAAGGGGCTTCGGAGGGGTCCGCCGCTGGGGCCAACGTCCTGACTTTC.

The V and J genes are TRBV2 and TRBJ2-1; 14 bases are shared with TRBD2. The V gene end was trimmed by 6 bases and the J gene end by 6 bases; junction bases not matched to a gene: 4. CDR1 is SNHLY and CDR2 is FYNNEI in the germline V gene. The CDR3 loop spans 15 amino acids. CDR3 protein: CASSVGLAGGNEQFF. Written as DNA, the CDR3 is TGTGCCAGCAGCGTTGGACTAGCGGGGGGCAATGAGCAGTTCTTC.

The chain carries TRBV6-1 and TRBJ2-3; D is unresolved. CDR1 MNHNS and CDR2 SASEGT come from the germline V gene. V gave up 3 bases and J gave up 1 base, with 8 bases separating them. The CDR3 is 14 residues long. The CDR3 here is CASSEYPGTDTQYF. The CDR3 DNA follows: TGTGCCAGCAGTGAGTATCCTGGCACAGATACGCAGTATTTT.

The gene calls are TRBV7-2 and TRBJ2-3; no firm D call. The CDR3 is 14 amino acids. Trimming removed 2 bases from V and 3 bases from J, with 9 bases in between. The germline V gene encodes CDR1 SGHTA and CDR2 FQGNSA. The CDR3 region has the DNA TGTGCCAGCAGCTTATCCCTATTTACAGATACGCAGTATTTT. It codes for CASSLSLFTDTQYF.

The chain combines TRBV11-3 with TRBJ2-7; 9 bases are shared with TRBD2. Trimming cost V 1 base and J 3 bases; bases outside gene matches: 7. CDR1 and CDR2 (germline): SGHNT, YENEEA. The CDR3 has 16 amino acids. The CDR3 sequence: CASSLGSGRNNYEQYF. The CDR3 bases are TGTGCCAGCAGCTTAGGCAGCGGGAGGAATAACTACGAGCAGTACTTC.

This clone was picked up one time. This CDR3 is missing its conserved last phenylalanine or tryptophan, likely due to a read error. No DNA is shown, since the ends of the CDR3 on it are uncertain; the CDR3 is the one TCRdb lists. This sequence joins TRBV6-4 and TRBJ1-1; the table calls TRBD1, which could not be checked here. CDR1 is MRHNA, CDR2 SNTAGT, per germline. The CDR3 totals 10 residues, both ends included. CDR3 in amino acids: CASSSRDRRI.

This clone was seen more than once but under ten times. This chain connects TRBV28 to TRBJ1-2; TRBD1 agrees at 9 bases. The CDR3 sequence is 15 residues long. The V gene end was trimmed by 5 bases and the J gene end by 8 bases; junction bases not matched to a gene: 12. From germline, CDR1 is MDHEN and CDR2 SYDVKM. CDR3 bases: TGTGCCAGCAGTCCTTTACCACAGGGGGCATCAGGCTACACCTTC. Encoded protein: CASSPLPQGASGYTF.

This chain uses TRBV7-2 with TRBJ2-7, with 13 bases matching TRBD2. In germline, CDR1 is SGHTA, CDR2 FQGNSA. Trimming removed 4 bases from V and 9 bases from J; junction bases left unmatched: 9. The CDR3 has 15 residues. The CDR3: CASSSWTSGSSVQYF. The CDR3 nucleotides are TGTGCCAGCAGCTCCTGGACTAGCGGGAGTTCAGTGCAGTACTTC.

This chain connects TRBV6-5 to TRBJ1-6; no definite D call. V was trimmed by 3 bases and J by 7 bases, leaving 10 bases between them. This CDR3 is 14 amino acids long. Per the germline V gene, CDR1 is MNHEY and CDR2 is SVGAGI. CDR3 sequence reads: CASSYAGGNSPLHF. DNA of the CDR3: TGTGCCAGCAGTTATGCGGGTGGGAATTCACCCCTCCACTTT.

The chain links TRBV7-9 to TRBJ2-1, with D possibly being TRBD2 (5 bases). The CDR3 sequence is 16 residues long. Germline CDR1 is SEHNR and CDR2 is FQNEAQ (reference sequence). V lost 3 bases and J lost 0, with 12 bases in between. The CDR3 region is CASSLSRAGSYNEQFF. CDR3 in DNA: TGTGCCAGCAGCTTGTCACGGGCGGGCTCCTACAATGAGCAGTTCTTC.

The chain is built from TRBV9 and TRBJ1-4; no firm D call. The V and J ends lost 0 bases and 0 bases respectively, with 18 bases between them. Germline lookup yields CDR1 SGDLS and CDR2 YYNGEE. CDR3 length equals 19 residues. DNA for the CDR3: TGTGCCAGCAGCGTAGGCCCTTACTACTCGGGTGCAACTAATGAAAAACTGTTTTTT. It specifies CASSVGPYYSGATNEKLFF. Full variable domain (rest looked up from reference TRBV9 and TRBJ1-4): DSGVTQTPKHLITATGQRVTLRCSPRSGDLSVYWYQQSLDQGLQFLIQYYNGEERAKGNILERFSAQQFPDLHSELNLSSLELGDSALYFCASSVGPYYSGATNEKLFFGSGTQLSVL.